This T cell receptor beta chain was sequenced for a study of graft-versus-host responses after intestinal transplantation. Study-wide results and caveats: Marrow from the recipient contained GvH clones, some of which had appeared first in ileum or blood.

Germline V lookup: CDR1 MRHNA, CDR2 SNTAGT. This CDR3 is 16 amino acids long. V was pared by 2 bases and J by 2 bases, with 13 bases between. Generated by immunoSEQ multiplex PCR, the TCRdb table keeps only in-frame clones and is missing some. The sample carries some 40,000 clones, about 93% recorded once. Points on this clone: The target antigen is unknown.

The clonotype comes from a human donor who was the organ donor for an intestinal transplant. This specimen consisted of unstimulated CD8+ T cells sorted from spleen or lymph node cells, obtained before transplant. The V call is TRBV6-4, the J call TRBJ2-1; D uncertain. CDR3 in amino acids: CASSDGPISPYNEQFF. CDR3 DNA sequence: TGTGCCAGCAGTGACGGGCCCATCAGCCCCTACAATGAGCAGTTCTTC.